The T cell receptor beta chain described here comes from a study of T cell responses to AZD1222 COVID-19 vaccine. Study-wide results and caveats: Seropositivity was recorded at baseline in only a handful of AZD1222 recipients. Scientists sampled the repertoires only once the peak T cell response had passed. Rises in breadth and depth of Spike-specific TCRs came after two AZD1222 doses.

This table comes from immunoSEQ multiplex PCR, and its TCRdb copy is limited to in-frame clones, with some not included. The sample gives over 120,000 clones, roughly 87% of which show up once; approximately 5.1% is in the top ten. About this clone itself: Antigen specificity is unknown.

The specimen comprised peripheral blood, sampled 28 days after the second dose of the MenACWY control vaccine. The TCR was taken from an adult who received the MenACWY meningococcal vaccine as a control.

CDR3 sequence: CASSTGRSSGNTIYF. The CDR3 bases are TGCGCCAGCAGCACCGGACGGTCCTCTGGAAACACCATATATTTT. This rearrangement joins TRBV5-1 to TRBJ1-3; D is undetermined. The germline V gene encodes CDR1 SGHRS and CDR2 YFSETQ. Trimming removed 4 bases from V and 0 bases from J, with 11 bases in between. CDR3 length equals 15 residues.